This entry features one T cell receptor beta chain sequence. Antigen: not known. This sample was included in a study of cytomegalovirus exposure and HLA in healthy donors. Findings and limits, study-wide: The listing of fewer than 200 TCR beta chains classed them as cytomegalovirus-associated. As was reported, the classifier diagnosed cytomegalovirus status with high specificity and sensitivity.

Trimming at V came to 2 bases and at J to 2 bases, leaving 5 bases not matched to a gene. CDR3 length: 16 residues. The germline CDR1 and CDR2 sequences are SGDLS and YYNGEE. TCRdb's table, derived via immunoSEQ multiplex PCR, lists solely in-frame clones and lacks some. The table lists roughly 95,000 clones, about 85% of them singletons, with approximately 22% in the top ten. The chain combines TRBV9 with TRBJ2-2; TRBD1 matches 8 bases. This receptor was taken from a man aged 18 to 29 in good health and CMV-seropositive. Sequencing was performed on PBMCs. The CDR3 sequence is CASSVSGTGNTGELFF. In nucleotides, the CDR3 is TGTGCCAGCAGCGTCTCCGGGACAGGCAACACCGGGGAGCTGTTTTTT.